This note documents a single T cell receptor (beta chain) sequence. Its antigen is unknown. Here immunoSEQ multiplex PCR was the method, and the copy in TCRdb shows in-frame clones only, minus some. The sample records about 140,000 clones, approximately 86% being singletons. The sample belongs to a study of T cell responses to AZD1222 COVID-19 vaccine. V lost 3 bases to trimming and J lost 3 bases, with 13 bases between them. Per germline, CDR1 KGHDR and CDR2 SFDVKD. The CDR3 runs 15 residues. Some second doses came at about 4 weeks and others at about 12 weeks; these were pooled. Study conclusions and caveats: Only a handful of AZD1222 recipients, more than 5 in all, had baseline seropositivity. Donors were chiefly white British, with a greater number of females, and clonal diversity was perhaps underestimated. There were repertoire samples only from the period after the peak T cell response.

The TCR originated in an adult who received the AZD1222 COVID-19 vaccine. Sequences were derived from peripheral blood, sampled 28 days after the second AZD1222 dose. The rearrangement joins TRBV24-1 to TRBJ1-2; unclear D gene. The CDR3 bases are TGTGCCACCAGTGATGACATGGGCGGACACTATGGCTACACCTTC. This gives the protein CATSDDMGGHYGYTF.